The following is a TCR beta chain sequence with its context. Its antigen specificity is not known. There are no base qualities to consult, and no much larger clone falls within one base. The data were obtained in a study of blood T cell repertoires in COVID-19 (TCRdb year 2020). Context from the whole study: Collaborator samples came from the United States, Italy and Spain and covered acute and convalescent phases of COVID-19. The material from the prospective study consisted of cDNA or gDNA derived from T cells, B-cell-depleted T cells, or PBMCs. The dataset comprised deeply sampled blood TCRbeta repertoires from subjects exposed to, actively infected with, or recovered from COVID-19. The repertoires were made available in a free public database intended to serve as a resource for research on the immune response to SARS-CoV-2. Samples were obtained from the ongoing ImmuneRACE study (first 160 participants) and from about 1,300 subjects provided by 6 global collaborators. The sample metadata nearly always contained a de-identified subject ID, COVID-19 status, age in years and sex. HLA class I and class II types, where available, came from metadata supplied by the sample provider rather than from assay-based typing.

The collaborating institutions used their own protocols to collect whole blood in K2EDTA tubes. Collaborator samples were shipped for TCRbeta analysis as frozen whole blood, isolated PBMCs, or DNA extracted from either sample type. What the authors observed across the whole study: The quantity of clinical and demographic metadata differed by source and by participant and was supplied without curation.

The germline V gene yields SGHDT for CDR1 and YYEEEE for CDR2. CDR3 length: 16 amino acids, cysteine to phenylalanine. The entry retains the CDR3 DNA only, 48 bases that are in frame from base 1. V drops 0 bases and J drops 1 base, leaving 12 bases in between. TCRbeta CDR3 regions were amplified from genomic DNA by means of the immunoSEQ Assay, a bias-controlled multiplex PCR. Processing in the source paper ran as follows. Nucleated cell counts per sample were estimated from amplification of reference gene primers within the assay. Sequence reads were collapsed and filtered to measure the absolute abundance of every unique TCRbeta CDR3 rearrangement. For each sample, productive Simpson clonality was calculated as the square root of Simpson's diversity index over productive rearrangements. TCRdb re-hosts the immuneACCESS table, in-frame sequences only. Its copies lack some clones; in the studies checked, an unresolved V gene accounts for under half of them, and the cause for the rest is not known. V, J and clone size reflect that table, while D and trimming were determined from the DNA. For this sample the table gives about 80,000 clones, of which almost 90% were detected only once. Jointly, the top ten make up roughly 4% of the sample.

The receptor's source is a woman at least 80 years old with active or convalescent COVID-19. What was sequenced was peripheral blood. The chain links TRBV5-6 with TRBJ2-3, with the D segment identity uncertain. In nucleotides, the sequence is TGTGCCAGCAGCTTGGGAGGCGACGCAGGCACAGATACGCAGTATTTT. It encodes CASSLGGDAGTDTQYF.